These 6 T cell receptor beta chains were all obtained from the same sample, sequenced in a study of shared clonotypes between healthy human individuals. Naive-designated CD8 cells lacked CD45RO, were positively enriched for CCR7, and omitted terminally differentiated effector memory CD45RA+ cells. Libraries were prepared by immunoSEQ multiplex PCR; TCRdb keeps only in-frame clonotypes and omits some of them. Among about 600,000 clones, 95% to 96% were seen once, and the ten largest hold roughly 0.1%. Sequenced sample: naive CD8+ T cells sorted from blood. These TCRs come from a woman in her 30s in good health.

V gene TRBV6-1 combines with J gene TRBJ1-5, with a weak D call TRBD1 (6 bases). The CDR3 loop spans 16 amino acids. The V gene's germline CDR1 is MNHNS and CDR2 SASEGT. V shed 2 bases and J shed 7 bases, with 18 bases lying between them. The DNA of the CDR3 is TGTGCCAGCAGTGAACGGGACACCTTAGCAGGGCAGCCCCAGCATTTT. Amino acids: CASSERDTLAGQPQHF.

V usage is TRBV19 and J usage is TRBJ2-5, with D possibly being TRBD2 (6 bases). Germline V gene sequence: CDR1 LNHDA, CDR2 SQIVND (reference sequence). V was cut by 4 bases and J by 5 bases, with 17 bases left in between. The CDR3 totals 15 residues. The chain's CDR3 is CASSNSGRREETQYF. CDR3 nucleotide sequence: TGTGCCAGTAGTAACTCGGGACGGAGGGAGGAGACCCAGTACTTC.

V gene TRBV14 combines with J gene TRBJ2-3, with 9 bases fitting TRBD1. Germline CDR1 and CDR2: SGHDN and FVKESK. This CDR3 contains 16 residues. Unmatched junction bases numbered 6, after V lost 0 bases and J lost 5 bases. The CDR3 coding sequence is TGTGCCAGCAGCCAAGACCCGGACAGGGGTGTAGATACGCAGTATTTT. This encodes CASSQDPDRGVDTQYF.

The genes are TRBV27 and TRBJ1-1; D perhaps matches TRBD1 (5 bases). This CDR3 has 14 amino acids. Trimming cost V 3 bases and J 3 bases, with 11 bases left between them. Germline-derived CDR1 and CDR2 are MNHEY and SMNVEV (reference sequence). CDR3 nucleotides: TGTGCCAGCAGTTTTCGGGGGTCGGACACTGAAGCTTTCTTT. Translation: CASSFRGSDTEAFF.

As concerns this clone: Other DNA sequences in this sample translate to the same CDR3. The chain recombines TRBV27 with TRBJ2-2; TRBD2 is a possible D gene (6 bases). Between the trimmed V and J ends, which lost 4 bases and 2 bases, there was a span of 8 bases. The CDR3 spans 14 residues. Germline CDR1 MNHEY, CDR2 SMNVEV (reference sequence). The CDR3 sequence: CASSSGLNTGELFF. For the CDR3, the DNA is TGTGCCAGCAGTTCGGGACTTAACACCGGGGAGCTGTTTTTT.

The rearrangement joins TRBV4-1 to TRBJ2-7; possibly TRBD2 for D (6 bases). Between the trimmed V and J ends, which lost 0 bases and 2 bases, there was a span of 11 bases. The CDR3 spans 15 residues. The V gene's germline CDR1 is MGHRA and CDR2 YSYEKL. CDR3 DNA: TGCGCCAGCAGCCAAGACGGGAGAGGTACCTACGAGCAGTACTTC. It yields the protein CASSQDGRGTYEQYF.